This passage covers 27 T cell receptor beta chains from one sample sequenced in a study of T cell changes during pregnancy in multiple sclerosis. Measured with immunoSEQ multiplex PCR; TCRdb has only the in-frame clones, and not every one. The table shows tens of thousands of clones, with 85% to 95% occurring only once. Sequencing used peripheral blood, obtained in the third trimester of pregnancy. These receptors originate from a female donor in good health, enrolled as a control in a pregnancy study.

This clone was recorded once. V usage is TRBV4-2 and J usage is TRBJ2-7; weak D call: TRBD1 (6 bases). The CDR3 has 15 amino acids. The germline V gene encodes CDR1 LGHNA and CDR2 YNFKEQ. The ends were cut back, 3 bases at V and 3 bases at J, with 15 bases in the middle. The CDR3 spells CASSHWSVTGYEQYF. DNA of the CDR3: TGTGCCAGCAGCCATTGGTCAGTGACAGGCTACGAGCAGTACTTC.

DNA for the CDR3: TGTGCCACCAGCGGGCCGGAGAACACTGAAGCTTTCTTT. This codes for CATSGPENTEAFF. The chain uses TRBV15 and TRBJ1-1, with unresolved D. This CDR3 has 13 residues. CDR1 and CDR2 from the germline V gene are LNHNV and YYDKDF (reference sequence). V was clipped by 5 bases and J by 1 base, with 8 bases between them. Variable domain in full (rest from reference TRBV15 and TRBJ1-1): DAMVIQNPRYQVTQFGKPVTLSCSQTLNHNVMYWYQQKSSQAPKLLFHYYDKDFNNEADTPDNFQSRRPNTSFCFLDIRSPGLGDTAMYLCATSGPENTEAFFGQGTRLTVV.

In this sample, this clone turned up once. This chain uses TRBV7-7 with TRBJ2-1, with 15 bases that match TRBD2. Germline loops: CDR1 SSHAT, CDR2 FNYEAQ (reference sequence). The CDR3 is 17 residues long. The trim removed 5 bases at V and 7 bases at J, leaving 9 bases unmatched. CDR3 amino acids: CASSPNVGLAGGNEQFF. CDR3 DNA: TGTGCCAGCAGCCCCAATGTAGGACTAGCGGGGGGGAATGAGCAGTTCTTC. Using reference TRBV7-7 and TRBJ2-1 for the parts outside the CDR3, the full variable domain is GAGVSQSPRYKVTKRGQDVTLRCDPISSHATLYWYQQALGQGPEFLTYFNYEAQPDKSGLPSDRFSAERPEGSISTLTIQRTEQRDSAMYRCASSPNVGLAGGNEQFFGPGTRLTVL.

The chain combines TRBV5-6 with TRBJ2-1, with 8 bases identical to TRBD1. CDR3 length: 13 amino acids. Looked up from germline, CDR1 is SGHDT and CDR2 is YYEEEE. J lost 10 bases, V lost 5 bases, and 8 bases had no gene match. CDR3 nucleotide sequence: TGTGCCAGCAGGACAGGACAGGGAAGCGAGCAGTTCTTC. It is translated as CASRTGQGSEQFF.

This chain connects TRBV11-2 to TRBJ1-3, with D tentatively TRBD1 (5 bases). Trimming pared 2 bases from V and 1 base from J, leaving 9 bases between. CDR3 length equals 15 residues. CDR1 is SGHAT and CDR2 is FQNNGV in the germline V gene. CDR3 residues: CASSLRRGSGNTIYF. For the CDR3, the DNA is TGTGCCAGCAGCTTAAGGCGGGGGTCTGGAAACACCATATATTTT.

This chain uses TRBV5-4 with TRBJ2-1; 12 bases align to TRBD2. Germline V gene data show CDR1 as SGHNT and CDR2 as YYREEE (reference sequence). Germline trimming cut 2 bases from V and 7 bases from J; bases unmatched to any gene: 7. CDR3 size: 16 residues. CDR3 nucleotide sequence: TGTGCCAGCAGCTTCCTAGCGGGAGGGCCTAGAAATGAGCAGTTCTTC. It translates to CASSFLAGGPRNEQFF.

The rearrangement joins TRBV11-2 to TRBJ1-1; the match to TRBD1 covers 7 bases. Germline values: CDR1 SGHAT, CDR2 FQNNGV. Losses at the gene ends were 5 bases for V and 4 bases for J; bases not matched to a gene: 7. The CDR3 spans 14 residues. The CDR3 loop is CASSDTGAGTEAFF. CDR3 DNA: TGTGCCAGCAGCGATACAGGGGCGGGCACTGAAGCTTTCTTT.

The genes are TRBV4-1 and TRBJ2-2, with 7 bases fitting TRBD2. The germline CDR1 and CDR2 sequences are MGHRA and YSYEKL. This CDR3 has 15 residues. After removal of 1 base from V and 4 bases from J, the junction contained 3 bases not matched to a gene. Here the CDR3 DNA reads TGCGCCAGCAGCCAAGGTTCGGGAGGCACCGGGGAGCTGTTTTTT. As protein: CASSQGSGGTGELFF.

This chain links TRBV27 with TRBJ2-1; TRBD1 matches at 10 bases. V was pared by 1 base and J by 4 bases, with 7 bases of the junction left unmatched. This CDR3 region has 17 residues. Germline CDR1 and CDR2: MNHEY and SMNVEV (reference sequence). CDR3 coding DNA: TGTGCCAGCAGTTTATTCGGGACAGGGGTGTTGTACAATGAGCAGTTCTTC. Translation: CASSLFGTGVLYNEQFF.

Only a few counts were recorded for this clone. The chain is built from TRBV28 and TRBJ1-5, with a possible D match to TRBD1 (6 bases). The CDR3 extends over 13 amino acids. CDR1 is MDHEN, CDR2 SYDVKM, per germline. Trimming left V 5 bases short and J 5 bases short, with 10 bases between. The CDR3 sequence: CASSPRGHQPQHF. CDR3 in DNA: TGTGCCAGCAGTCCCAGGGGACATCAGCCCCAGCATTTT.

V is TRBV29-1 and J is TRBJ2-2; TRBD2 might be the D (5 bases). V was clipped by 3 bases and J by 4 bases, with 15 bases between them. Germline-derived CDR1 and CDR2 are SQVTM and ANQGSEA. The CDR3 contains 15 residues. CDR3 DNA: TGCAGCGTTGAGTCGGGCCCCCGGGGCACCGGGGAGCTGTTTTTT. Its protein is CSVESGPRGTGELFF.

This chain uses TRBV5-1 with TRBJ1-2; D remains ambiguous. This CDR3 has 15 residues. Per germline, CDR1 SGHRS and CDR2 YFSETQ. Trimming left V 0 bases short and J 0 bases short, with 9 bases between. CDR3 amino acids: CASSLAAGANYGYTF. The CDR3 DNA reads TGCGCCAGCAGCTTGGCCGCAGGTGCTAACTATGGCTACACCTTC.

The count of this clone is one. The J gene is TRBJ2-7, the V gene TRBV28, with D maybe TRBD1 (5 bases). V was cut by 3 bases and J by 6 bases, with 12 bases left in between. The CDR3 contains 13 residues. From germline, CDR1 is MDHEN and CDR2 SYDVKM. The CDR3 loop reads CASSLSTGAEQYF. The CDR3 DNA reads as TGTGCCAGCAGTTTGTCCACTGGGGCCGAGCAGTACTTC.

V is TRBV5-4 and J is TRBJ2-6, with 9 bases identical to TRBD1. The CDR3 extends over 17 amino acids. V dropped 4 bases and J dropped 0; count of bases not matched to a gene: 5. The V gene's germline CDR1 is SGHNT and CDR2 YYREEE (reference sequence). The DNA for the CDR3 is TGTGCCAGCAGCACGGGGACAGGGCCCTCTGGGGCCAACGTCCTGACTTTC. Amino acid sequence: CASSTGTGPSGANVLTF.

V gene TRBV14 combines with J gene TRBJ1-3; D gene ambiguous. Germline CDR1 reads SGHDN; CDR2 reads FVKESK. V lost 4 bases and J lost 0, with 7 bases in between. The CDR3 loop spans 14 amino acids. DNA of the CDR3: TGTGCCAGCAGCCTGTCTAACTCTGGAAACACCATATATTTT. It specifies CASSLSNSGNTIYF. The whole variable domain, filled in from reference TRBV14 and TRBJ1-3, reads EAGVTQFPSHSVIEKGQTVTLRCDPISGHDNLYWYRRVMGKEIKFLLHFVKESKQDESGMPNNRFLAERTGGTYSTLKVQPAELEDSGVYFCASSLSNSGNTIYFGEGSWLTVV.

This clone has just a few counts. CDR3 sequence (DNA): TGTGCCAGCAGCTTGGAGGGACAGGGGGCTGGGGATACGCAGTATTTT. Residues: CASSLEGQGAGDTQYF. The chain employs TRBV5-4 and TRBJ2-3; TRBD1 matches at 12 bases. CDR1 SGHNT and CDR2 YYREEE come from the germline V gene (reference sequence). The V segment lost 0 bases and the J segment 6 bases; nucleotides outside the gene matches: 5. The CDR3 is made up of 16 amino acids.

J is TRBJ2-1 and V is TRBV7-2; 11 nucleotides match TRBD2. CDR1 and CDR2 (germline): SGHTA, FQGNSA. CDR3 length equals 13 residues. The trim removed 3 bases at V and 9 bases at J, leaving 1 base unmatched. CDR3 sequence (DNA): TGTGCCAGCAGCTTCACTAGCGGGAGTGAGCAGTTCTTC. This encodes CASSFTSGSEQFF.

A few counts support this clone. V usage is TRBV6-5 and J usage is TRBJ1-1; 7 nucleotides line up with TRBD1. The CDR3 is 11 amino acids. The germline CDR1 and CDR2 sequences are MNHEY and SVGAGI. The trim removed 5 bases at V and 7 bases at J, leaving 1 base unmatched. Here the CDR3 DNA reads TGTGCCAGCAGTCAGGGGGTTGAAGCTTTCTTT. Residues: CASSQGVEAFF.

V and J are TRBV7-9 and TRBJ2-2; D is uncertain. CDR3 length equals 13 residues. V lost 2 bases and J lost 1, with 2 bases in between. The germline gives CDR1 SEHNR, CDR2 FQNEAQ (reference sequence). The CDR3 loop is CASSLLNTGELFF. CDR3 DNA sequence: TGTGCCAGCAGCTTACTGAACACCGGGGAGCTGTTTTTT.

The rearrangement joins TRBV19 to TRBJ1-5, with D unclear. CDR1 is LNHDA, CDR2 SQIVND, per germline (reference sequence). V was trimmed by 3 bases and J by 2 bases, leaving 11 bases between them. This CDR3 is 15 amino acids long. For the CDR3, the DNA is TGTGCCAGTAGTATCACAGCTACTGGCAATCAGCCCCAGCATTTT. As protein: CASSITATGNQPQHF. The full variable domain, completed using reference TRBV19 and TRBJ1-5, is DGGITQSPKYLFRKEGQNVTLSCEQNLNHDAMYWYRQDPGQGLRLIYYSQIVNDFQKGDIAEGYSVSREKKESFPLTVTSAQKNPTAFYLCASSITATGNQPQHFGDGTRLSIL.

The chain combines TRBV5-1 with TRBJ1-2, with D perhaps TRBD1 (6 bases). V lost 4 bases to trimming and J lost 5 bases, with 12 bases between them. The CDR3 is 13 amino acids. Germline V lookup: CDR1 SGHRS, CDR2 YFSETQ. CDR3 residues: CASSLLQGYGYTF. DNA for the CDR3: TGCGCCAGCAGCCTCCTACAGGGTTATGGCTACACCTTC.

V is TRBV6-6 and J is TRBJ2-3, with 7 nucleotides matching TRBD1. With 3 bases clipped from V and 4 bases from J, the junction kept 4 bases outside the gene matches. Germline CDR1 is MNHNY and CDR2 is SVGAGI (reference sequence). The CDR3 runs 14 residues. CDR3: CASSYKRGPDTQYF. The CDR3 region has the DNA TGTGCCAGCAGTTATAAAAGGGGGCCAGATACGCAGTATTTT.

The chain joins TRBV7-9 to TRBJ1-6, with 8 bases aligning to TRBD1. J lost 10 bases, V lost 2 bases, and 13 bases had no gene match. CDR1 is SEHNR and CDR2 is FQNEAQ in the germline V gene (reference sequence). This CDR3 is built from 17 residues. The CDR3 region has the DNA TGTGCCAGCAGCTTACTATCGCGCAGGGGGCTTAAATCACCCCTCCACTTT. It codes for CASSLLSRRGLKSPLHF.

This chain links TRBV6-5 with TRBJ1-1; the D is unclear. V was shortened by 1 base and J by 5 bases, with 11 bases between the two germline ends. This CDR3 is built from 14 residues. Germline CDR1 is MNHEY and CDR2 is SVGAGI. The CDR3: CASSYYAGRTEAFF. CDR3 in DNA: TGTGCCAGCAGTTACTACGCGGGAAGGACTGAAGCTTTCTTT.

V and J are TRBV19 and TRBJ2-7; D is possibly TRBD2 (5 bases). V was cut by 5 bases and J by 2 bases, with 16 bases left in between. The CDR3 covers 15 residues. CDR1 and CDR2 (germline): LNHDA, SQIVND (reference sequence). CDR3 residues: CASSPISGATYEQYF. In DNA form, the CDR3 reads TGTGCCAGTAGTCCGATAAGCGGAGCTACCTACGAGCAGTACTTC.

The genes are TRBV5-1 and TRBJ2-7; D is possibly TRBD2 (5 bases). Per germline, CDR1 SGHRS and CDR2 YFSETQ. This CDR3 spans 15 amino acids. Trimming removed 0 bases at V and 1 base at J, with 11 bases between. CDR3 loop: CASSLDRTGSYEQYF. The CDR3 DNA sequence: TGCGCCAGCAGCTTGGATAGGACGGGGTCCTACGAGCAGTACTTC.

V is TRBV5-1 and J is TRBJ2-1; 7 nucleotides agree with TRBD1. Unmatched junction bases numbered 7, after V lost 4 bases and J lost 6 bases. Germline V gene data show CDR1 as SGHRS and CDR2 as YFSETQ. CDR3 length: 14 amino acids. The DNA for the CDR3 is TGCGCCAGCAGCACCCAGCCAGGGGGCAATGAGCAGTTCTTC. Its protein product is CASSTQPGGNEQFF.